These T cell receptor beta chains were read from a single sample in a study of shared clonotypes between healthy human individuals. This table comes from immunoSEQ multiplex PCR, and its TCRdb copy is limited to in-frame clones, with some not included. The profile shows roughly 1 million clones, more than 75% of them singletons. The sample taken for sequencing was memory CD4+ T cells from PBMCs. The receptor source for this set is a man between 18 and 29 years old in good health. Some clones in this sample may be carry-over from other donors' samples. Both conserved end residues are trimmed from each CDR3. Expanded clones are given a class, and other clones once, few, many or no size at all.

v_call cdr3_length clone_size cdr3_aa
TRBV6-5 13 - ASSSRGTGTDTQY
TRBV6-1 13 - ASGGGGGVNEKLF
TRBV6-5 13 - ASGYRGLEGSGYT
TRBV7-2 13 - ASSPQTTVNYGYT
TRBV6-5 13 - ASNAQHSRNTEAF
TRBV14 13 - ASSQFRMTDTEAF
TRBV2 11 - ASTNPAVGEQY
TRBV7-9 11 - ASSLSGVETQY
TRBV9 11 - ASSVSFTGEQY
TRBV5-3 11 - ARSLRDRGYYT
TRBV6-1 11 few ASGRQIDEKLF
TRBV5-1 11 few ASSQGLNQPQH
TRBV30 11 - AWRTGYNYGYT
TRBV10-3 10 - ATSGANMGYT
TRBV9 13 - ASSGTGGSYNEQF
TRBV18 13 - ASSPTHGTNQPQH
TRBV19 12 - ASSIWGRDEKLF
TRBV18 17 - ASSPLQQGGSSGANVLT
TRBV5-4 13 - ASSRGGSSYNEQF
TRBV28 16 - ASSFPEYLWGVNEKLF
TRBV19 12 - ASSGIAASGTQY
TRBV29-1 9 - SVDHRETQY
TRBV18 16 few ASSPITPTSGPTDTQY
TRBV10-3 14 - AISESRSGTDNEQF
TRBV2 13 - ASSRQGREEETQY
TRBV18 14 - ASSPLQGGVSGELF
TRBV5-1 12 - ASSWTSDPYEQY
TRBV27 15 - ASSLSEWQGASTEAF
TRBV6-5 13 once ASRATVIYNSPLH
TRBV5-4 11 - ASSLGQKETQY
TRBV28 11 - ASSFRLQETQY
TRBV4-1 14 - ASSQVVLSLNQPQH
TRBV6-5 10 - ASSLASLEQF
TRBV5-1 12 - ASGQGPDTGELF
TRBV28 11 - ASSFRGVYGYT
TRBV7-2 13 - ASSPDRGHTDTQY
TRBV7-2 15 - ASSLEVWAAAAGEQY
TRBV19 13 - ASSTQDRDTDTQY
TRBV6-1 11 - ASSGSLYYEQY
TRBV27 11 - ASSFRDSRGYT
TRBV2 12 - ASSFIGGNQPQH
TRBV13 11 - ASSALRADTQY
TRBV30 13 - AWSGLGQGLGTQY
TRBV25-1 13 - ASSECPEGTGEQY
TRBV29-1 12 - SVEGTSGTDTQY
TRBV5-1 12 many ASSLVGPGETQY
TRBV2 14 - ASSEGTNRLTYGYT
TRBV6-6 13 once ASSYSKGPFYEQY
TRBV7-2 15 - ASSHPGQGRGQETQY
TRBV11-2 12 - ASSLDLLNTEAF
TRBV9 11 - ASSERVAGELF
TRBV4-2 20 once ASSQDWRLAGLTVHSTDTQY
TRBV2 12 - ASSGSLMEGEAF
TRBV11-2 10 - ASSLSGPHQY